One and the same sample provided the 5 T cell receptor beta chains below, sequenced in a study of CD8+CD57+ T cells in acquired aplastic anemia (dated by TCRdb to between 2018 and 2020). Sequencer: Illumina HiSeq 2000. Profiling of TCR beta VDJ combinations and CDR3 sequences used genomic DNA as the template. TCRdb applied fastp at Q25 and MiXCR to the public reads, then kept only in-frame beta chains. Each CDR3 protein gets just one entry, which takes the most common genes and DNA from the rows behind it. A total of approximately 200,000 distinct CDR3 sequences appear in this sample, about half of them only once. The ten largest clones add up to just under 20% of the sample. Expansion of CD8+CD57+ cells had been shown by flow cytometry in the patients chosen for sequencing. The sequenced sample consisted of sorted CD4+, CD8+, or CD8+CD57+ T cells (not recorded which) from PBMCs. Every receptor here comes from a human donor with aplastic anemia.

The chain recombines TRBV19 with TRBJ2-7; D is perhaps TRBD2 (5 bases). The ends were cut back, 1 base at V and 7 bases at J, with 17 bases in the middle. CDR1 LNHDA and CDR2 SQIVND come from the germline V gene (reference sequence). CDR3 length: 15 residues. The CDR3 loop reads CASSIGGLTGEEQYF. For the CDR3, the DNA is TGTGCCAGTAGTATAGGAGGTTTAACCGGGGAAGAGCAGTACTTC.

This clonotype was detected ten times or more. The chain uses TRBV2 and TRBJ1-3; 12 nucleotides align to TRBD1. CDR1 and CDR2 from the germline V gene are SNHLY and FYNNEI. With V trimmed by 6 bases and J by 3 bases, 6 bases remained unmatched. The CDR3 is made up of 16 amino acids. The CDR3 sequence: CASSSGQGAFGNTIYF. The CDR3 DNA sequence: TGTGCCAGCAGCTCGGGACAGGGGGCGTTTGGAAACACCATATATTTT.

The J gene is TRBJ2-7, the V gene TRBV7-9; TRBD1 is a possible D gene (5 bases). The CDR3 loop spans 14 amino acids. CDR1 is SEHNR and CDR2 is FQNEAQ in the germline V gene (reference sequence). Trimming pared 4 bases from V and 0 bases from J, leaving 10 bases between. The CDR3 region has the DNA TGTGCCAGCAGCTACCAGACAGTCTCCTACGAGCAGTACTTC. Amino acid sequence: CASSYQTVSYEQYF.

The V call is TRBV7-2, the J call TRBJ2-2; TRBD1 matches 8 bases. The CDR3 totals 16 residues. Germline CDR1 is SGHTA and CDR2 is FQGNSA. V was clipped by 1 base and J by 1 base; unmatched bases: 2. CDR3 residues: CASSLDGTGNTGELFF. The CDR3 coding sequence is TGTGCCAGCAGCTTAGACGGGACAGGGAACACCGGGGAGCTGTTTTTT. The full variable domain, its missing parts supplied by reference TRBV7-2 and TRBJ2-2, is GAGVSQSPSNKVTEKGKDVELRCDPISGHTALYWYRQSLGQGLEFLIYFQGNSAPDKSGLPSDRFSAERTGGSVSTLTIQRTQQEDSAVYLCASSLDGTGNTGELFFGEGSRLTVL.

With respect to this clonotype: Mismatch with germline at one junction end may stem from a read error. The chain carries TRBV19 and TRBJ2-7, with 7 positions matching TRBD2. Germline lookup yields CDR1 LNHDA and CDR2 SQIVND (reference sequence). This CDR3 has 13 residues. CDR3 bases: TGTGCCAGTAGTCTACGAAGGGAGGGTCCAACGCACTTC. Encoded protein: CASSLRREGPTHF.